This T cell receptor (beta chain) was sequenced during a study of T cells in Graves' hyperthyroidism and ophthalmopathy. CDR3 length equals 20 residues. Germline trimming cut 5 bases from V and 0 bases from J; bases unmatched to any gene: 22. CDR1 is DFQATT, CDR2 SNEGSKA, per germline (reference sequence). TCR beta CDR3 regions were amplified from RNA. Using the HTBI primer set, a first-round RT-PCR was run on the TCR CDR3. One entry per CDR3 protein results from TCRdb running MiXCR on the multiplex PCR reads. The table lists under 350,000 distinct CDR3 sequences, 20% to 30% of them singletons. In this sample, this clonotype turned up many times. Investigators excluded patients with uncontrolled infection, other autoimmune disease, pregnancy or lactation. Each 10 ml fresh peripheral blood draw supplied the PBMCs.

Sequencing was carried out using blood. The chain links TRBV20-1 to TRBJ2-7, with 10 bases that match TRBD2. The TCR sequence derives from a man aged 40-49 years with Graves' hyperthyroidism that later progressed to Graves' ophthalmopathy. The CDR3 sequence: CSAPRTSGVRKTRPSYEQYF. The CDR3 DNA follows: TGCAGTGCTCCAAGAACTAGCGGGGTAAGAAAAACGCGACCCTCCTACGAGCAGTACTTC.